The rows below give T cell receptor beta chains drawn from one sample of a study of cytomegalovirus exposure and HLA in healthy donors. TCRdb's table, derived via immunoSEQ multiplex PCR, lists solely in-frame clones and lacks some. The sample holds some 270,000 clones; approximately 91% are singletons and the top ten take about 1.7%. Sequenced material: PBMCs. The receptor source for this set is a girl aged 2 to 10 in good health and CMV-seronegative. The CDR3 runs from the conserved cysteine through the conserved F or W. D genes are given only for firm matches. Clone size appears in some rows only: once, few, many, or a class for an expanded clone.

V: TRBV6-4; D: TRBD2; J: TRBJ2-1; size: -; CDR3: CASSERTSPIYNEQFF; DNA: TGTGCCAGCAGTGAAAGGACTAGCCCTATATACAATGAGCAGTTCTTC
V: TRBV10-3; D: TRBD1; J: TRBJ2-4; size: -; CDR3: CAISESAGGMSKNIQYF; DNA: TGTGCCATCAGTGAGTCAGCAGGGGGTATGTCCAAAAACATTCAGTACTTC
V: TRBV27; D: TRBD1; J: TRBJ1-5; size: -; CDR3: CASSPRTGALYSNQPQHF; DNA: TGTGCCAGCAGTCCTCGGACAGGAGCCCTATATAGCAATCAGCCCCAGCATTTT
V: TRBV5-1; D: TRBD2; J: TRBJ2-3; size: -; CDR3: CASSKGLAGGTTDTQYF; DNA: TGCGCCAGCAGCAAGGGACTAGCGGGGGGTACCACAGATACGCAGTATTTT
V: TRBV6-5; D: -; J: TRBJ1-1; size: -; CDR3: CASGVAGAGEAFF; DNA: TGTGCCAGCGGCGTGGCGGGGGCGGGTGAAGCTTTCTTT
V: TRBV6-6; D: -; J: TRBJ1-2; size: -; CDR3: CASSRSLRDTNYGYTF; DNA: TGTGCCAGCAGTCGCTCCCTCCGGGACACTAACTATGGCTACACCTTC
V: TRBV4-2; D: TRBD1; J: TRBJ1-4; size: -; CDR3: CASRRTGRDEKLFF; DNA: TGTGCCAGCAGGAGGACAGGACGGGACGAAAAACTGTTTTTT
V: TRBV5-4; D: -; J: TRBJ2-7; size: -; CDR3: CASSLRDIREQYF; DNA: TGTGCCAGCAGCCTACGGGACATCCGCGAGCAGTACTTC
V: TRBV29-1; D: -; J: TRBJ2-3; size: once; CDR3: CSVAGSTDTQYF; DNA: TGCAGCGTTGCAGGTAGCACAGATACGCAGTATTTT
V: TRBV5-6; D: -; J: TRBJ1-1; size: -; CDR3: CASNLKGGLTEAFF; DNA: TGTGCCAGCAACTTAAAGGGAGGTTTGACTGAAGCTTTCTTT
V: TRBV2; D: -; J: TRBJ2-5; size: -; CDR3: CASAGNQETQYF; DNA: TGTGCCAGTGCGGGAAACCAAGAGACCCAGTACTTC
V: TRBV15; D: -; J: TRBJ1-1; size: -; CDR3: CATSRDRGNTEAFF; DNA: TGTGCCACCAGCAGAGATAGAGGGAACACTGAAGCTTTCTTT
V: TRBV9; D: TRBD2; J: TRBJ2-1; size: -; CDR3: CASSVGGGNYNEQFF; DNA: TGTGCCAGCAGCGTAGGGGGAGGGAATTACAATGAGCAGTTCTTC
V: TRBV10-3; D: TRBD1; J: TRBJ1-5; size: once; CDR3: CAIRQGGDQPQHF; DNA: TGTGCCATCAGACAAGGGGGCGACCAGCCCCAGCATTTT
V: TRBV4-2; D: -; J: TRBJ2-7; size: -; CDR3: CASSQVGVTYEQYF; DNA: TGTGCCAGCAGCCAAGTCGGGGTGACCTACGAGCAGTACTTC
V: TRBV4-2; D: -; J: TRBJ2-7; size: -; CDR3: CASSQEGAAHSYEQYF; DNA: TGTGCCAGCAGCCAAGAGGGAGCGGCACACTCCTACGAGCAGTACTTC
V: TRBV9; D: TRBD2; J: TRBJ2-4; size: -; CDR3: CASSVGFLICRREGAKNIQYF; DNA: TGTGCCAGCAGCGTAGGTTTCCTTATTTGCCGGCGGGAGGGGGCCAAAAACATTCAGTACTTC
V: TRBV15; D: -; J: TRBJ2-7; size: once; CDR3: CATSVDRYEQYF; DNA: TGTGCCACCAGCGTCGACAGGTACGAGCAGTACTTC
V: TRBV5-4; D: TRBD1; J: TRBJ1-4; size: -; CDR3: CASSTGTGREKLFF; DNA: TGTGCCAGCAGCACAGGGACAGGGCGAGAAAAACTGTTTTTT
V: TRBV13; D: TRBD2; J: TRBJ2-1; size: -; CDR3: CASSLGLAVSSGAYNEQFF; DNA: TGTGCCAGCAGCTTGGGACTAGCGGTGTCCTCTGGAGCCTACAATGAGCAGTTCTTC
V: TRBV6-5; D: -; J: TRBJ1-2; size: -; CDR3: CASSYLPTGLYGYTF; DNA: TGTGCCAGCAGTTACTTGCCGACAGGACTGTATGGCTACACCTTC
V: TRBV5-1; D: TRBD1; J: TRBJ1-1; size: once; CDR3: CASSPYQEGRGMTEAFF; DNA: TGCGCCAGCAGCCCCTATCAAGAGGGCAGGGGGATGACTGAAGCTTTCTTT
V: TRBV7-2; D: -; J: TRBJ1-2; size: -; CDR3: CASSLPIRGWKNYGYTF; DNA: TGTGCCAGCAGCTTACCTATACGGGGGTGGAAGAACTATGGCTACACCTTC
V: TRBV28; D: -; J: TRBJ1-1; size: few; CDR3: CASSLFGGGMNTEAFF; DNA: TGTGCCAGCAGTCTCTTCGGGGGAGGGATGAACACTGAAGCTTTCTTT
V: TRBV5-6; D: -; J: TRBJ1-2; size: -; CDR3: CASSLDMGSDYGYTF; DNA: TGTGCCAGCAGCTTGGATATGGGCTCGGACTATGGCTACACCTTC
V: TRBV7-9; D: -; J: TRBJ2-1; size: -; CDR3: CSSSFLDNEQFF; DNA: TGTTCCAGCAGCTTTCTAGACAATGAGCAGTTCTTC
V: TRBV10-3; D: TRBD1; J: TRBJ2-7; size: -; CDR3: CAISARQGAYEQYF; DNA: TGTGCCATCAGTGCCCGACAGGGGGCTTACGAGCAGTACTTC